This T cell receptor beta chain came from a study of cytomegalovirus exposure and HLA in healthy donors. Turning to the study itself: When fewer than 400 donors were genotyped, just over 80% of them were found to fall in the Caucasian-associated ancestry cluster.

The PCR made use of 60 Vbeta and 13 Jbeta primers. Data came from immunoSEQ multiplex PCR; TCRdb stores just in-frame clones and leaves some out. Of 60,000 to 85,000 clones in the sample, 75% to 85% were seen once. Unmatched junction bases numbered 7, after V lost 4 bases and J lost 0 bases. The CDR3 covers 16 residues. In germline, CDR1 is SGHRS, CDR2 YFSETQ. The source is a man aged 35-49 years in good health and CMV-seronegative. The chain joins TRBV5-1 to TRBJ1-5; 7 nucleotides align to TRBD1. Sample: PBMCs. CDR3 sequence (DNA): TGCGCCAGCAGCCCCTTCGGACAGGATAGCAATCAGCCCCAGCATTTT. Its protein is CASSPFGQDSNQPQHF.